The clone carrying this T cell receptor beta chain was observed at least ten times. Its antigen is not identified. Germline-derived CDR1 and CDR2 are SGHRS and YFSETQ. V shed 4 bases and J 1 base; nucleotides not matched to a gene: 8. The length of the CDR3 is 16 residues. PCR was performed a second time for 7 to 11 cycles using a sample-barcoded 5' primer and a J-beta primer mix. TCRdb re-derived calls from the 5' RACE reads in MiXCR, one entry per CDR3 protein. The table lists about 720,000 distinct CDR3 sequences, 20% to 25% of them singletons. The data were obtained in a study of blood T cells in healthy people across ages. Findings of the study overall: A strong correlation between TCR beta diversity and naive T cell percentage was seen.

This clonotype was sampled from a man in his 70s in good health. Sequencing was performed on blood. V and J are TRBV5-1 and TRBJ2-3, with 8 bases fitting TRBD2. DNA of the CDR3: TGCGCCAGCAGCCAAATACTAGCGGCGGGCACAGATACGCAGTATTTT. It translates to CASSQILAAGTDTQYF.